This TCR beta chain was identified in a study of blood T cell repertoires in COVID-19. At the level of the study: Spain, Italy and the United States supplied samples that represented acute and convalescent COVID-19.

Recruits, aged about 18 to 95 years, lived in 24 US areas. Method: immunoSEQ multiplex PCR; TCRdb's copy keeps in-frame clones and lacks some. The data contain around 250,000 clones, 75% to 90% of them singletons. Sequencing was carried out using PBMCs or T cells enriched from blood (not recorded which). The sequence was obtained from a woman aged 50 to 60 who had recovered from COVID-19.

Here the CDR3 reads CASSLQGPRTGELFF. As DNA, the CDR3 is TGTGCCAGCAGCCTACAGGGCCCCAGGACCGGGGAGCTGTTTTTT. The V gene is TRBV7-3, the J gene TRBJ2-2; D might be TRBD1 (6 bases). There are 15 residues in the CDR3. Deletions cut 5 bases from V and 5 bases from J, with 15 bases between. The germline CDR1 and CDR2 sequences are SGHTA and FQGTGA.